This TCR beta chain appears in the sequencing data of a study of regulatory T cells in long-lasting Graves disease. In the study overall: Antithyroid drug exposure in newly diagnosed Graves' patients had lasted under 3 months. Whole-study results and caveats: Having only a small sample size may have limited accuracy. Persistent Graves' cases showed lower TCR diversity than newly diagnosed cases.

Time point meaning: newly diagnosed GD, antithyroid drugs for less than 3 months. With RNA extracted from PBMCs as input, the TCR library was made. CDR3-region Arm-PCR and iRepertoire HTBI primers produced the TCR beta libraries. TCRdb ran MiXCR on the multiplex PCR reads and lists one entry per CDR3 protein. The sample yields about 520,000 distinct CDR3 sequences, 12% seen once. Germline V gene sequence: CDR1 ENHRY, CDR2 SYGVKD. This CDR3 is 12 amino acids long. V dropped 5 bases and J dropped 3 bases, with 6 bases sitting between them. With regard to this clonotype: The antigen remains undetermined.

These data were also reused for a study on T cells in Graves' hyperthyroidism and ophthalmopathy.

The chain links TRBV10-3 to TRBJ2-3; no definite D call. This TCR was sampled from a woman aged 30 to 39 with Graves disease. Sequencing was performed on peripheral blood mononuclear cells (PBMCs), taken at new diagnosis, from a patient treated with antithyroid drugs. The DNA of the CDR3 is TGTGCCATCAGTCAGAGGACAGATACGCAGTATTTT. Its translation: CAISQRTDTQYF.